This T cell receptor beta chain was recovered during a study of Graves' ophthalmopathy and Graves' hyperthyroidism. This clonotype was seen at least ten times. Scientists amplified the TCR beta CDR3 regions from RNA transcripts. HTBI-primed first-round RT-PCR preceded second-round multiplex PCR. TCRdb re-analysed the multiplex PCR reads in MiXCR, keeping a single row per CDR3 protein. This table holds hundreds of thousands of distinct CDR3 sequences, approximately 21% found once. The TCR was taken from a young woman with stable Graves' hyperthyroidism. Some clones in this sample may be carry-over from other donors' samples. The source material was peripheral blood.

CDR3 in amino acids: CASSYSERTYEQYF. The CDR3 DNA follows: TGTGCCAGCAGTTACTCAGAAAGAACCTACGAGCAGTACTTC. J is TRBJ2-7 and V is TRBV6-5; no reliable D call. The CDR3 contains 14 residues. V lost 0 bases and J lost 2, with 8 bases in between. Germline V gene lookup returns CDR1 MNHEY and CDR2 SVGAGI.